This T cell receptor (beta chain) comes out of a study of blood T cell repertoires in COVID-19. The repertoire was sequenced with immunoSEQ multiplex PCR; TCRdb's copy has only in-frame clones and lacks some. The sample includes approximately 300,000 clones, about nine tenths seen only once; the top ten take 6.8%. The CDR3 runs to 14 residues. Germline CDR1 reads SGHAT; CDR2 reads FQDESV (reference sequence). V was pared by 2 bases and J by 3 bases, with 4 bases of the junction left unmatched. The sequence was collected from a woman in her twenties or thirties with COVID-19, enrolled during active disease. The sequencing sample was made of peripheral blood. V usage is TRBV11-1 and J usage is TRBJ2-7, with TRBD2 identical over 7 bases. The CDR3 protein is CASSLQRGGYEQYF. In DNA form, the CDR3 reads TGTGCCAGCAGCTTACAGCGGGGCGGCTACGAGCAGTACTTC.